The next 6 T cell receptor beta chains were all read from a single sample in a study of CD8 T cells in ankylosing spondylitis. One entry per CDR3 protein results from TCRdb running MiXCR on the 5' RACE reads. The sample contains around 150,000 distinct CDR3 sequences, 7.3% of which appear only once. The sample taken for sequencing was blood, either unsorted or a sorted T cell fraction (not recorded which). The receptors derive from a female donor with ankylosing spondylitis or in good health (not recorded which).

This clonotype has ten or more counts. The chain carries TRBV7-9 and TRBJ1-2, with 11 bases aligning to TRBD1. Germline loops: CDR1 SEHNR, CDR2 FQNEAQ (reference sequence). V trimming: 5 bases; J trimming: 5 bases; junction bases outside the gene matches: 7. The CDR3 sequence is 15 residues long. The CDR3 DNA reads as TGTGCCAGCAGCCGAGGACAGGGGGCTATATATGGCTACACCTTC. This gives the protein CASSRGQGAIYGYTF.

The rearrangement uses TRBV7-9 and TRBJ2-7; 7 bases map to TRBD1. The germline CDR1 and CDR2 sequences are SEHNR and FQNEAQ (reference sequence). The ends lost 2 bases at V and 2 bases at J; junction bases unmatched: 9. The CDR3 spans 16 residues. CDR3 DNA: TGTGCCAGCAGCTTACCGGGACAGAACACAGCCTACGAGCAGTACTTC. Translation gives CASSLPGQNTAYEQYF. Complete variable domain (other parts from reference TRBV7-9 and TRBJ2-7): DTGVSQNPRHKITKRGQNVTFRCDPISEHNRLYWYRQTLGQGPEFLTYFQNEAQLEKSRLLSDRFSAERPKGSFSTLEIQRTEQGDSAMYLCASSLPGQNTAYEQYFGPGTRLTVT.

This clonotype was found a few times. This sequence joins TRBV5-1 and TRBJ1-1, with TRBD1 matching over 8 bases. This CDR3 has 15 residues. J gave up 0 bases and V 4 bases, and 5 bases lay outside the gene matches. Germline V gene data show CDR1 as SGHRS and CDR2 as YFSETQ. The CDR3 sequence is CASSIGQGLNTEAFF. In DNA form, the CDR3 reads TGCGCCAGCAGCATAGGACAGGGTTTGAACACTGAAGCTTTCTTT.

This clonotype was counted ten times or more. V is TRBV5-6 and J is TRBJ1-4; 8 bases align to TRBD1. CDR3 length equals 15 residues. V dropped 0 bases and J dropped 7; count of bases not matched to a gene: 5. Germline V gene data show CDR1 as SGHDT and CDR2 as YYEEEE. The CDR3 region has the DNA TGTGCCAGCAGCTTGGGGCAGGGGGCTTTTGAAAAACTGTTTTTT. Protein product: CASSLGQGAFEKLFF.

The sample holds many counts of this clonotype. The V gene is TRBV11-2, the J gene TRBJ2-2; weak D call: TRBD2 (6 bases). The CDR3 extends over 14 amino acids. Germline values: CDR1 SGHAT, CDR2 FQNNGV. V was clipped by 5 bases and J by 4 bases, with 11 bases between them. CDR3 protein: CASSLLAGTGELFF. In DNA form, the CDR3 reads TGTGCCAGCAGCCTACTAGCCGGCACCGGGGAGCTGTTTTTT.

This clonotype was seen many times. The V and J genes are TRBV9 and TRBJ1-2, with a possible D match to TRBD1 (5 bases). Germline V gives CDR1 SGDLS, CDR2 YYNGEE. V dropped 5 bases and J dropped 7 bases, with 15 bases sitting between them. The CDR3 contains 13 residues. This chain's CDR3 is CASSESRVGGYTF. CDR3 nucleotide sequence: TGTGCCAGCAGTGAAAGCAGGGTGGGTGGCTACACCTTC.